These 20 T cell receptor beta chains were sequenced from one sample in a study of B cell selection in AIRE deficiency. Sorting defined conventional CD4 T cells as CD4+CD127+. Method: immunoSEQ multiplex PCR; TCRdb's copy keeps in-frame clones and lacks some. The sample lists roughly 25,000 clones, roughly 96% occurring once. The sequenced sample consisted of conventional CD4+ T cells sorted from PBMCs. These receptors came from a human donor with AIRE deficiency.

The V gene is TRBV5-5, the J gene TRBJ2-2, with 11 bases identical to TRBD1. Trimming removed 1 base from V and 7 bases from J; junction bases left unmatched: 9. Germline V CDR1 and CDR2: SGHKS, YYEKEE (reference sequence). This CDR3 spans 17 amino acids. The CDR3 nucleotides read TGTGCCAGCAGCTTGAAGGGGAGGACAGGGGGCTTCGGGGAGCTGTTTTTT. Amino acid sequence: CASSLKGRTGGFGELFF.

The rearrangement joins TRBV5-1 to TRBJ1-2; D is possibly TRBD1 (6 bases). The CDR3 is made up of 15 amino acids. The germline gives CDR1 SGHRS, CDR2 YFSETQ. V was cut by 7 bases and J by 1 base, with 17 bases left in between. The CDR3 DNA sequence: TGCGCCAGCCAAGCAACAGGGAGAAGTAACTATGGCTACACCTTC. Translation gives CASQATGRSNYGYTF.

V and J are TRBV6-5 and TRBJ1-1; D is ambiguous. Germline V gives CDR1 MNHEY, CDR2 SVGAGI. V was clipped by 8 bases and J by 1 base, with 5 bases between them. The CDR3 contains 11 residues. This chain's CDR3 is CASGRNTEAFF. The CDR3 region has the DNA TGTGCCAGCGGCCGGAACACTGAAGCTTTCTTT.

This chain links TRBV2 with TRBJ2-6; D might be TRBD2 (6 bases). With 5 bases removed from V and 13 bases from J, the gap between germline ends came to 12 bases. Germline assignment: CDR1 SNHLY and CDR2 FYNNEI. CDR3 length: 12 residues. The CDR3 sequence is CASSRELLVLTF. The CDR3 nucleotides read TGTGCCAGCAGTCGGGAGCTCTTAGTCCTGACTTTC.

With respect to this clone: This sample includes further DNA sequences coding for the same CDR3. CDR3 sequence: CASSSSTQETQYF. The CDR3 bases are TGTGCCAGCAGCTCCTCGACCCAAGAGACCCAGTACTTC. The chain couples TRBV7-2 to TRBJ2-5; no definite D call. This CDR3 is 13 amino acids long. V gave up 4 bases and J gave up 1 base, with 7 bases separating them. From germline, CDR1 is SGHTA and CDR2 FQGNSA. Drawing the rest from reference TRBV7-2 and TRBJ2-5, the complete variable domain is GAGVSQSPSNKVTEKGKDVELRCDPISGHTALYWYRQSLGQGLEFLIYFQGNSAPDKSGLPSDRFSAERTGGSVSTLTIQRTQQEDSAVYLCASSSSTQETQYFGPGTRLLVL.

This clone was picked up a small number of times. CDR3 nucleotides: TGCGCCAGCAGCCAAGGGGACAGGGATCGTGACACCATATATTTT. It is translated as CASSQGDRDRDTIYF. The rearrangement joins TRBV4-3 to TRBJ1-3; 9 bases are shared with TRBD1. The J segment lost 8 bases and the V segment lost 1 base, leaving 6 bases of the junction unmatched. The CDR3 sequence is 15 residues long. Looked up from germline, CDR1 is LGHNA and CDR2 is YSLEER.

The chain has TRBV4-3 and TRBJ1-4, with a weak D call TRBD1 (6 bases). Deletions cut 4 bases from V and 5 bases from J, with 14 bases between. The CDR3 extends over 15 amino acids. Germline lookup yields CDR1 LGHNA and CDR2 YSLEER. CDR3 amino acids: CASSRTGTYNEKLFF. CDR3 DNA sequence: TGCGCCAGCAGCCGGACCGGGACATACAATGAAAAACTGTTTTTT.

V is TRBV4-2 and J is TRBJ2-1, with D tentatively TRBD1 (6 bases). The CDR3 spans 17 residues. Trimming took off 4 bases at V and 5 bases at J, with 21 bases between the two ends. From germline, CDR1 is LGHNA and CDR2 YNFKEQ. Written as DNA, the CDR3 is TGTGCCAGCAGCCGAGAGGAGGCCTGGACAGTTGACAATGAGCAGTTCTTC. Its protein product is CASSREEAWTVDNEQFF.

The V gene is TRBV2, the J gene TRBJ1-5, with D perhaps TRBD1 (5 bases). Per the germline V gene, CDR1 is SNHLY and CDR2 is FYNNEI. Trimming pared 6 bases from V and 5 bases from J, leaving 17 bases between. The CDR3 consists of 15 residues. The CDR3 loop is CASRDGLGGYQPQHF. CDR3 coding DNA: TGTGCCAGCAGGGATGGGCTGGGGGGGTATCAGCCCCAGCATTTT.

This clone was observed once. The V and J genes are TRBV28 and TRBJ2-2; D possibly corresponds to TRBD2 (6 bases). Germline assignment: CDR1 MDHEN and CDR2 SYDVKM. Between the trimmed V and J ends, which lost 2 bases and 4 bases, there was a span of 20 bases. This CDR3 is built from 18 residues. In DNA, the CDR3 is TGTGCCAGCAGTTTAGCCCCCCGAGTCAGGGAGGCCACCGGGGAGCTGTTTTTT. This sequence encodes CASSLAPRVREATGELFF.

The J gene is TRBJ2-7, the V gene TRBV27, with D possibly TRBD1 on 7 matching bases. Germline-derived CDR1 and CDR2 are MNHEY and SMNVEV (reference sequence). V lost 4 bases to trimming and J lost 0 bases, with 10 bases between them. This CDR3 has 14 amino acids. CDR3 sequence: CASSWGDSSYEQYF. CDR3 coding DNA: TGTGCCAGCAGTTGGGGGGACAGCTCCTACGAGCAGTACTTC.

This chain uses TRBV28 with TRBJ2-1, with 8 bases aligning to TRBD1. This CDR3 comprises 15 residues. Looked up from germline, CDR1 is MDHEN and CDR2 is SYDVKM. The V gene end was trimmed by 6 bases and the J gene end by 5 bases; junction bases not matched to a gene: 9. CDR3 DNA sequence: TGTGCCAGCAGCCTAAGACAGGGGAAACACAATGAGCAGTTCTTC. It is translated as CASSLRQGKHNEQFF.

J is TRBJ1-6 and V is TRBV7-9; tentatively, D is TRBD1 (5 bases). The CDR3 totals 13 residues. The V and J ends lost 1 base and 10 bases respectively, with 8 bases between them. Germline V lookup: CDR1 SEHNR, CDR2 FQNEAQ (reference sequence). The CDR3 sequence: CASSLEGSSPLHF. The DNA for the CDR3 is TGTGCCAGCAGCTTAGAGGGGTCCTCACCCCTCCACTTT.

The V gene is TRBV6-4, the J gene TRBJ2-1, with 9 bases identical to TRBD2. CDR1 and CDR2 (germline): MRHNA, SNTAGT. J gave up 5 bases and V 4 bases, and 9 bases lay outside the gene matches. This CDR3 has 16 residues. CDR3 nucleotide sequence: TGTGCCAGCAGTGGCGGGGCTAGCGGGATTAACAATGAGCAGTTCTTC. This encodes CASSGGASGINNEQFF.

The genes are TRBV6-5 and TRBJ2-1, with D possibly being TRBD1 or TRBD2 (5 bases each). CDR1 is MNHEY and CDR2 is SVGAGI in the germline V gene. The CDR3 runs 14 residues. Trimming removed 5 bases from V and 15 bases from J, with 23 bases in between. The CDR3 protein is CASSVNPRVGDAFF. CDR3 nucleotides: TGTGCCAGCAGTGTAAATCCCCGTGTGGGGGACGCGTTCTTC.

This clone was detected only once. The V call is TRBV5-8, the J call TRBJ2-2; D is uncertain. V was shortened by 0 bases and J by 7 bases, with 10 bases between the two germline ends. The germline V gene encodes CDR1 SGHTS and CDR2 YDEGEE. The CDR3 contains 14 residues. The CDR3 DNA reads TGTGCCAGCAGCTTGGGCGAAACGGGCGGGGAGCTGTTTTTT. Encoded protein: CASSLGETGGELFF.

The chain links TRBV2 to TRBJ2-7, with TRBD2 identical over 9 bases. Per germline, CDR1 SNHLY and CDR2 FYNNEI. This CDR3 spans 14 amino acids. With V trimmed by 6 bases and J by 2 bases, 5 bases remained unmatched. CDR3 protein: CASRQVAGAYEQYF. CDR3 coding DNA: TGTGCCAGCAGACAAGTAGCGGGGGCCTACGAGCAGTACTTC.

This rearrangement joins TRBV6-5 to TRBJ2-4; D is possibly TRBD1 (7 bases). Germline V gives CDR1 MNHEY, CDR2 SVGAGI. Trimming took off 6 bases at V and 3 bases at J, with 12 bases between the two ends. The CDR3 spans 14 residues. CDR3 coding DNA: TGTGCCAGCAGGAGACAGGGAGGCAAAAACATTCAGTACTTC. Residues: CASRRQGGKNIQYF.

The chain couples TRBV6-5 to TRBJ1-2; D might be TRBD1 (5 bases). V lost 0 bases to trimming and J lost 8 bases, with 7 bases between them. Germline CDR1 MNHEY, CDR2 SVGAGI. The CDR3 spans 12 residues. CDR3 loop: CASSYSGGGYTF. The DNA of the CDR3 is TGTGCCAGCAGTTACTCGGGGGGAGGCTACACCTTC.

The V gene is TRBV19, the J gene TRBJ2-3; possibly TRBD2 for D (5 bases). This CDR3 is built from 12 residues. Germline V lookup: CDR1 LNHDA, CDR2 SQIVND (reference sequence). V lost 6 bases and J lost 6, with 10 bases in between. CDR3 protein: CASSRSGDTQYF. CDR3 DNA sequence: TGTGCCAGTAGCCGGTCGGGGGATACGCAGTATTTT.